This section outlines one T cell receptor (beta chain) sequence together with its context. The antigen is unknown. Random hexamers were used to reverse transcribe the RNA input (about 0.5 to 1 ug). TCR beta CDR3 was amplified by immunoSEQ covering 54 Vbeta and 13 Jbeta. TCRdb re-derived calls from the immunoSEQ multiplex PCR reads in MiXCR, one entry per CDR3 protein. The data contain under 200,000 distinct CDR3 sequences, 90% to 95% of them singletons. This entry belongs to a study of CD8 T cells in Susac syndrome. Study at large: Blood was drawn from patients with Susac syndrome. At that point, they were therapy-naive, on corticosteroids, or on intravenous immunoglobulin alone. General observations from the study: Repertoires of Susac syndrome CD4+ T cells lacked clonal expansion.

In contrast to the negatively isolated CD8+ and CD4+ T cells, TEMRA cells were FACS-enriched. This TCR was recovered from a human donor with Susac syndrome. Source material: CD4+ T cells from PBMCs.

The CDR3 is CASSFRIYTEAFF. Here the CDR3 DNA reads TGTGCCAGCAGTTTCCGGATATACACTGAAGCTTTCTTT. The chain employs TRBV27 and TRBJ1-1; D gene unclear. This CDR3 region has 13 residues. Between the trimmed V and J ends, which lost 3 bases and 3 bases, there was a span of 8 bases. CDR1 and CDR2 (germline): MNHEY, SMNVEV (reference sequence).